This T cell receptor (beta chain) stems from a study of metastatic and nonmetastatic thyroid tumors. At the level of the study: The comparison covered peripheral blood and tumor or nodule tissue in malignant and benign thyroid patients.

Original handling: Across clinicopathological groups, CDR3 differences served as the basis for building a distant-metastasis classifier for papillary thyroid cancer. TCRdb reassembled clones from the PCR reads with MiXCR. These V and J calls rely on TCRdb rather than the paper's analysis. Here the sample spans under 35,000 clones, 25% being singletons. Findings and caveats of the study: Within blood and tumor, benign nodules reportedly had significantly lower TCR beta diversity than malignant thyroid tumors did.

Note on this clone: Its antigen is not known.

Prior to thyroid surgery, none of the patients had received any treatment. Sequencing used blood. The sequence was collected from a female donor with papillary thyroid cancer or a benign thyroid nodule (not recorded which). Some clones in this sample may be carry-over from other donors' samples.

The CDR3 bases are TGTGCCACCAGTGATTTGAGGGGCGGGACCTCAGATACGCAGTATTTT. As protein: CATSDLRGGTSDTQYF. The V gene is TRBV24-1, the J gene TRBJ2-3; D is perhaps TRBD2 (6 bases). The ends were cut back, 0 bases at V and 4 bases at J, with 13 bases in the middle. Germline CDR1 reads KGHDR; CDR2 reads SFDVKD. The CDR3 is 16 residues long.